This entry concerns a single T cell receptor beta chain. Its matching antigen is unknown. The data derive from a study of Graves' ophthalmopathy and Graves' hyperthyroidism. Amplified TCR beta CDR3 regions were obtained using RNA transcripts as template. HTBI-primed first-round RT-PCR preceded second-round multiplex PCR. TCRdb re-derived calls from the multiplex PCR reads in MiXCR, one entry per CDR3 protein. This sample has 600,000 to 700,000 distinct CDR3 sequences, with 35% to 50% found just once. Ophthalmopathy was moderately-to-severely active, CAS at least 3, NOSPECS at least 4, lasting under 3 months. Broader study findings: The model's prediction of ophthalmopathy progression had 70.59% sensitivity and approximately 72% specificity.

This clonotype was obtained from an adult man with Graves' ophthalmopathy. Source material: peripheral blood.

The DNA for the CDR3 is TGTGCTAGTGGTTCCCACAGCTACGAGCAGTACTTC. Amino acids: CASGSHSYEQYF. The V call is TRBV12-5, the J call TRBJ2-7; D is undetermined. The CDR3 is 12 residues long. Trimming took off 4 bases at V and 3 bases at J, with 7 bases between the two ends. Per the germline V gene, CDR1 is LGHNT and CDR2 is FRNRAP.